These 3 T cell receptor beta chains were sequenced from one sample in a study of OX40 agonist ivuxolimab in advanced cancers. Sequencing used immunoSEQ multiplex PCR; TCRdb keeps in-frame clones, though not all of them. The sample consists of fewer than 60,000 clones, 82% of them appearing once. The source was CD4+ or CD8+ T cells sorted from blood, collected in a trial of the OX40 agonist ivuxolimab. All receptors come from an adult with an advanced solid tumor such as melanoma, head and neck, liver or kidney cancer.

The chain combines TRBV7-2 with TRBJ2-1, with TRBD2 identical over 10 bases. The CDR3 contains 14 residues. Germline V gene data show CDR1 as SGHTA and CDR2 as FQGNSA. V lost 1 base to trimming and J lost 15 bases; unmatched junction nucleotides: 9. The CDR3 coding sequence is TGTGCCAGCAGCTTAGATGCTAGCGGGAGAGTCCTGTTCTTC. Translation gives CASSLDASGRVLFF.

This chain links TRBV7-2 with TRBJ1-5, with D unclear. The CDR3 is 14 amino acids. Germline assignment: CDR1 SGHTA and CDR2 FQGNSA. Trimming took off 0 bases at V and 5 bases at J, with 8 bases between the two ends. The CDR3 DNA reads TGTGCCAGCAGCTTAGCCTACCAGGATCAGCCCCAGCATTTT. Encoded protein: CASSLAYQDQPQHF.

This sequence joins TRBV5-1 and TRBJ2-3; 8 positions agree with TRBD1. Trimming at V came to 2 bases and at J to 2 bases, leaving 4 bases not matched to a gene. The V gene's germline CDR1 is SGHRS and CDR2 YFSETQ. The CDR3 length is 15 residues. CDR3 nucleotide sequence: TGCGCCAGCAGCTTTACAGGGGGAGTCACAGATACGCAGTATTTT. Protein: CASSFTGGVTDTQYF.